This note documents a single T cell receptor beta chain sequence. Germline values: CDR1 MNHEY, CDR2 SVGAGI. The CDR3 runs 13 residues. Trimming pared 6 bases from V and 5 bases from J, leaving 13 bases between. Original analysis: Estimation of nucleated cell counts relied on the amplification of reference gene primers. TCRdb keeps only in-frame clones here, not all; method: immunoSEQ multiplex PCR. Clone size and V and J calls were adopted from that table, with D and trimming inferred from the DNA. Of roughly 70,000 clones listed, more than 85% are singletons. These data belong to a study of blood T cell repertoires in COVID-19. Study-level background: Samples of COVID-19 (acute and convalescent) were obtained from the United States, Italy and Spain. In each case, the material was cDNA or gDNA derived from T cells, B-cell-depleted T cells, or PBMCs.

This TCR was sampled from a woman aged 60 to 75 with active COVID-19. The chain links TRBV6-5 to TRBJ2-5, with D possibly TRBD2 on 7 matching bases. The sequenced sample consisted of peripheral blood. The CDR3 DNA reads as TGTGCCAGCAGGGGGAGGGGGGTGGAGACCCAGTACTTC. Residues: CASRGRGVETQYF.